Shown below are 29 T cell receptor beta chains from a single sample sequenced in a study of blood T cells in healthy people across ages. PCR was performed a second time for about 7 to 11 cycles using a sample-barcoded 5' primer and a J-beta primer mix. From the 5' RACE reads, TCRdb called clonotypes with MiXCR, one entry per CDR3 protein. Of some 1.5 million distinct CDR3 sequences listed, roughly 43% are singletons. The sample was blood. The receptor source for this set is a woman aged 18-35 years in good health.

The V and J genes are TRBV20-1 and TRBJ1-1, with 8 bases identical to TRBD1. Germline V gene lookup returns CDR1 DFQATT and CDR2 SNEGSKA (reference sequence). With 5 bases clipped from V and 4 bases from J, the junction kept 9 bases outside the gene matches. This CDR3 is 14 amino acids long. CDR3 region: CSAGFTGGSTEAFF. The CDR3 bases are TGCAGTGCTGGATTCACAGGGGGGAGCACTGAAGCTTTCTTT.

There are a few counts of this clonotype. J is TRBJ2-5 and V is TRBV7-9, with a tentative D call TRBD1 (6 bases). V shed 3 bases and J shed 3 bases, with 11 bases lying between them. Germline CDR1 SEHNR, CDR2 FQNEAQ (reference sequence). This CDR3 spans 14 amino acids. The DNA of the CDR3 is TGTGCCAGCAGCTTTAAGGGACAAGAAGAGACCCAGTACTTC. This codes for CASSFKGQEETQYF.

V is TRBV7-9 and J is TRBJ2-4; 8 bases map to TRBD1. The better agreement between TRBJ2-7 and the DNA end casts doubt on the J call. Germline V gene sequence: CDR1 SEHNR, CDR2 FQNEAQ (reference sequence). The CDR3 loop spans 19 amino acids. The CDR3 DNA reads TGTGCCAGCAGCTCTACCGGGACAGGAAGGGGAATAATCAACTACGAGCAGTACTTC. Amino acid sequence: CASSSTGTGRGIINYEQYF.

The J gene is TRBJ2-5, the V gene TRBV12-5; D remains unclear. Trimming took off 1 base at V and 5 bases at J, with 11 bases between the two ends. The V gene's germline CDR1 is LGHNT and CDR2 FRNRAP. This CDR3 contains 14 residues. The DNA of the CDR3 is TGTGCTAGTGGTTTGGGACGTTGCGATGAGACCCAGTACTTC. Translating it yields CASGLGRCDETQYF. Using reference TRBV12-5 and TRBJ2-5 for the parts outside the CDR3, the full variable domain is DARVTQTPRHKVTEMGQEVTMRCQPILGHNTVFWYRQTMMQGLELLAYFRNRAPLDDSGMPKDRFSAEMPDATLATLKIQPSEPRDSAVYFCASGLGRCDETQYFGPGTRLLVL.

The CDR3 DNA reads TGTGCCGTCAAGGCCGCAGGGCCCGGGGAGCTGTTTTTT. It is translated as CAVKAAGPGELFF. The chain recombines TRBV6-2 or TRBV6-3 with TRBJ2-2; D possibly corresponds to TRBD1 (5 bases). The V and J ends lost 11 bases and 6 bases respectively, with 16 bases between them. CDR3 size: 13 residues. The germline V gene encodes CDR1 MNHEY and CDR2 SVGEGT.

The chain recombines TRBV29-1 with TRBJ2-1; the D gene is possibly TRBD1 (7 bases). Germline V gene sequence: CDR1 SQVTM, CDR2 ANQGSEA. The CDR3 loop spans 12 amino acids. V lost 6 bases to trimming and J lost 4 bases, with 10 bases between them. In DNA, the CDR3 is TGCAGCGTGGGGGGACAGTACAATGAGCAGTTCTTC. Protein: CSVGGQYNEQFF.

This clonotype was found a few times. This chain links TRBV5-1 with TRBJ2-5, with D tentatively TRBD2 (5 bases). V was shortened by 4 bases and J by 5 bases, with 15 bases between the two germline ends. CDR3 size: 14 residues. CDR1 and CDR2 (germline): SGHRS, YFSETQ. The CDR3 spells CASSPSTRTETQYF. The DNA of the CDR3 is TGCGCCAGCAGCCCCTCAACTAGAACGGAGACCCAGTACTTC.

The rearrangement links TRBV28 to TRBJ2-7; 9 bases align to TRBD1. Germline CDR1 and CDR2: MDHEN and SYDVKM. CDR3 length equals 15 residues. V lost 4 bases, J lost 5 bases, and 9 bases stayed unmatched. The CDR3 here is CASSSPGTGRNEQYF. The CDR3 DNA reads TGTGCCAGCAGTTCTCCCGGGACAGGGCGCAACGAGCAGTACTTC.

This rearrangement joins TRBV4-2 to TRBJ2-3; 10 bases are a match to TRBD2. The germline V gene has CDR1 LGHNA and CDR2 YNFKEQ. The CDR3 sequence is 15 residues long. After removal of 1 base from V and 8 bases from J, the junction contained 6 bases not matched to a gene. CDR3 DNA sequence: TGTGCCAGCAGCCAAGGACTAGCGGGTGACGGTACGCAGTATTTT. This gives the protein CASSQGLAGDGTQYF.

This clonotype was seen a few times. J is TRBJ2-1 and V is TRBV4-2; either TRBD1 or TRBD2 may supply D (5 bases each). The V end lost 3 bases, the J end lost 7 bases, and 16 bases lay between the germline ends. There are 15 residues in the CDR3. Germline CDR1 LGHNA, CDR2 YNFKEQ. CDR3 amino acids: CASSQRDPGVNEQFF. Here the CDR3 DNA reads TGTGCCAGCAGCCAGAGGGACCCCGGAGTGAATGAGCAGTTCTTC.

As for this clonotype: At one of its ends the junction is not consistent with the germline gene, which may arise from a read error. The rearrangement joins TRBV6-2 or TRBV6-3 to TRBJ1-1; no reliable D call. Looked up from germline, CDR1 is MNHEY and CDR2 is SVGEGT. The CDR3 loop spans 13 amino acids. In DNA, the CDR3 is TGTGCCAGCAGCTTAGGCGGCCGAACTGGAGCTTTCTTT. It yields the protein CASSLGGRTGAFF.

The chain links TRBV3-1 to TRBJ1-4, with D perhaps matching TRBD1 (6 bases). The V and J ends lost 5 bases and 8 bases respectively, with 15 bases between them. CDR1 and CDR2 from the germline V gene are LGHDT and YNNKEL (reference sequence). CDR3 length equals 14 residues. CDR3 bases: TGTGCCAGCAGCGTAAGAGGGACACTCGAAAAACTGTTTTTT. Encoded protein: CASSVRGTLEKLFF.

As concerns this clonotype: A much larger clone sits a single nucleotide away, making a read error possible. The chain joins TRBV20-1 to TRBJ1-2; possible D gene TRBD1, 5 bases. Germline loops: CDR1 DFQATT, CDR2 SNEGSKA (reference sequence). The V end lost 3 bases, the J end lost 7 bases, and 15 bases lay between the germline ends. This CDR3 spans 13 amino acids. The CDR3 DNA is TGCAGTGCTAGGGGAAGGCAGGGCGTTGGCTACACCTTC. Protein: CSARGRQGVGYTF.

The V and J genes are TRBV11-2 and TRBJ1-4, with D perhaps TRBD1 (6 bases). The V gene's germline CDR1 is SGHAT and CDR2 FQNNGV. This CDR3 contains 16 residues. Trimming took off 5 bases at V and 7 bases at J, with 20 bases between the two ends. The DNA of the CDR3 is TGTGCCAGCAGCCCGGGACAATCGGAAGGGTTTGAAAAACTGTTTTTT. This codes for CASSPGQSEGFEKLFF.

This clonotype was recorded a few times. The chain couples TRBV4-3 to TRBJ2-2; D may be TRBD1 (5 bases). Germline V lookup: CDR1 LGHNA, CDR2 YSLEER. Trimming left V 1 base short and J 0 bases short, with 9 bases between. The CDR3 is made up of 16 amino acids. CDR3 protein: CASSQAPGTNTGELFF. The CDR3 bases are TGCGCCAGCAGCCAAGCTCCAGGGACGAACACCGGGGAGCTGTTTTTT.

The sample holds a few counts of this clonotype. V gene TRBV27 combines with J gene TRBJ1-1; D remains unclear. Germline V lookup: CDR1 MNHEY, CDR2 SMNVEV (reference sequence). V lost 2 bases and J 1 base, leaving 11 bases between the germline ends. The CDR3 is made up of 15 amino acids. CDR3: CASSLNPPGNTEAFF. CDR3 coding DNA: TGTGCCAGCAGTTTAAACCCCCCGGGGAACACTGAAGCTTTCTTT.

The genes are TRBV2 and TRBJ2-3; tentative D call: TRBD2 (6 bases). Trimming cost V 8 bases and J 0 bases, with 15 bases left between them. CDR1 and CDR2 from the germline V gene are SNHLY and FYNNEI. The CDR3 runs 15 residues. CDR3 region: CASSRAGPSTDTQYF. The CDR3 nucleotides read TGTGCCAGCTCTAGAGCGGGTCCTAGCACAGATACGCAGTATTTT.

The CDR3 loop is CASSVGWVSERQETQYF. CDR3 bases: TGTGCCAGCAGCGTAGGTTGGGTGAGCGAGCGACAAGAGACCCAGTACTTC. This chain links TRBV9 with TRBJ2-5; D ambiguous. The V end lost 0 bases, the J end lost 2 bases, and 17 bases lay between the germline ends. The CDR3 has 17 amino acids. CDR1 SGDLS and CDR2 YYNGEE come from the germline V gene.

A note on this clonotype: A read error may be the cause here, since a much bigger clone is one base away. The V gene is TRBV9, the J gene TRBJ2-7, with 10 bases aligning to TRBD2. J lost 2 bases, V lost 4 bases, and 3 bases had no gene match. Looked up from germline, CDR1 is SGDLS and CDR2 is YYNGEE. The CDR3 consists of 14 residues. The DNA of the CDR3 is TGTGCCAGCAGCACCGGGACTAGCGCCTACGAGCAGTACTTC. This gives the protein CASSTGTSAYEQYF. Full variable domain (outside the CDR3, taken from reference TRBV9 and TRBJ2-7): DSGVTQTPKHLITATGQRVTLRCSPRSGDLSVYWYQQSLDQGLQFLIQYYNGEERAKGNILERFSAQQFPDLHSELNLSSLELGDSALYFCASSTGTSAYEQYFGPGTRLTVT.

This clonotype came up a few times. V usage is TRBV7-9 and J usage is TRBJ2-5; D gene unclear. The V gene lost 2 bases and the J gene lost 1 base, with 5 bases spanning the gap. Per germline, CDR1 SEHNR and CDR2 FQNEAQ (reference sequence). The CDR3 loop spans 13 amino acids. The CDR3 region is CASSLLRQETQYF. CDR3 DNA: TGTGCCAGCAGCTTATTGCGCCAAGAGACCCAGTACTTC.

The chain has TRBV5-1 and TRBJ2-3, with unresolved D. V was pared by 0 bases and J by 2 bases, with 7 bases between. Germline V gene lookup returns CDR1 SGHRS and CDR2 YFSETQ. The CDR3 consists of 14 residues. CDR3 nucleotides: TGCGCCAGCAGCTTGGCCTCATACACAGATACGCAGTATTTT. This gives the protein CASSLASYTDTQYF.

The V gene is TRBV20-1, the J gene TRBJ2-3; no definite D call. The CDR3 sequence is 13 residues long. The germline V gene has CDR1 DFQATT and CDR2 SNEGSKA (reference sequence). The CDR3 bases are TGCAGCTATTTTAGAACTAGCACAGATACGCAGTATTTT. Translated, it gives CSYFRTSTDTQYF.

The CDR3 DNA follows: TGCAGTGCTAGAGAGGGACCGGCCGGAGTTTATAATTCACCCCTCCACTTT. Its protein product is CSAREGPAGVYNSPLHF. The rearrangement links TRBV20-1 to TRBJ1-6; maybe TRBD1 (5 bases). The CDR3 runs to 17 residues. V was shortened by 0 bases and J by 4 bases, with 16 bases between the two germline ends. Germline V gene lookup returns CDR1 DFQATT and CDR2 SNEGSKA (reference sequence).

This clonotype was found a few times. Written as DNA, the CDR3 is TGTGCCAGCAGTTACTCCGGACTAGGAGAGCAGTTCTTC. It specifies CASSYSGLGEQFF. The chain combines TRBV6-5 with TRBJ2-1; TRBD2 matches 7 bases. Per the germline V gene, CDR1 is MNHEY and CDR2 is SVGAGI. Trimming cost V 0 bases and J 10 bases; bases outside gene matches: 3. CDR3 length: 13 amino acids.

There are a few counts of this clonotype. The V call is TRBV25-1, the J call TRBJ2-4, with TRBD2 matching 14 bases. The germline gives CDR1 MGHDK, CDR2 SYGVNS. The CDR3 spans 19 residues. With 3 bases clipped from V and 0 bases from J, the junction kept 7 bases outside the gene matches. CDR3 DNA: TGTGCCAGCAGTGACTCCGGGACTAGCGGGAGCCTAGCCAAAAACATTCAGTACTTC. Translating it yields CASSDSGTSGSLAKNIQYF. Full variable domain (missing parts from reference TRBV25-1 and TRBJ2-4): EADIYQTPRYLVIGTGKKITLECSQTMGHDKMYWYQQDPGMELHLIHYSYGVNSTEKGDLSSESTVSRIRTEHFPLTLESARPSHTSQYLCASSDSGTSGSLAKNIQYFGAGTRLSVL.

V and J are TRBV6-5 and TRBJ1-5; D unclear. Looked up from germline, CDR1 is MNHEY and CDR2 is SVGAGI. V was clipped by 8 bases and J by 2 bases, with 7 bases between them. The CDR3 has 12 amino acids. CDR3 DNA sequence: TGTGCCAGCGCCGGTCGCAATCAGCCCCAGCATTTT. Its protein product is CASAGRNQPQHF.

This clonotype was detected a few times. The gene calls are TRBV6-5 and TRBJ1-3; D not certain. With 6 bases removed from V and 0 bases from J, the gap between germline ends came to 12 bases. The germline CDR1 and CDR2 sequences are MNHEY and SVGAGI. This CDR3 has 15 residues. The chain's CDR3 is CASSPDFFSGNTIYF. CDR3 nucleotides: TGTGCCAGCAGCCCCGACTTTTTCTCTGGAAACACCATATATTTT.

The CDR3: CSARDGSSLEQYF. DNA of the CDR3: TGCAGTGCTAGAGATGGGAGTTCCTTGGAGCAGTACTTC. The chain recombines TRBV20-1 with TRBJ2-7; TRBD2 might be the D (5 bases). The ends were cut back, 0 bases at V and 7 bases at J, with 13 bases in the middle. CDR3 size: 13 residues. From germline, CDR1 is DFQATT and CDR2 SNEGSKA (reference sequence).

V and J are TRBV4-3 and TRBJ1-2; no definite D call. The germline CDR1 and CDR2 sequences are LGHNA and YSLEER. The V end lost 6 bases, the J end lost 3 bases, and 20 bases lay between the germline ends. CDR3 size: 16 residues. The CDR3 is CASSHQVGQADYGYTF. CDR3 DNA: TGCGCCAGCAGTCATCAGGTAGGGCAGGCGGACTATGGCTACACCTTC.